A single sample gave rise to the 21 T cell receptor beta chains below, sequenced in a study of blood T cell repertoires in COVID-19. The method was immunoSEQ multiplex PCR; TCRdb's version includes in-frame clones alone and lacks a portion of them. The repertoire holds a few hundred thousand clones, with around four fifths as singletons. Material: peripheral blood. These receptor sequences come from a man between 25 and 39 years old who had recovered from COVID-19.

The V call is TRBV7-2, the J call TRBJ2-7, with D unclear. CDR1 and CDR2 from the germline V gene are SGHTA and FQGNSA. This CDR3 is built from 14 residues. V was shortened by 1 base and J by 3 bases, with 10 bases between the two germline ends. CDR3 region: CASSLDLGNYEQYF. DNA of the CDR3: TGTGCCAGCAGCTTAGACCTAGGAAACTACGAGCAGTACTTC.

The V gene is TRBV7-8, the J gene TRBJ1-2; 7 bases map to TRBD1. The CDR3 is 14 residues long. V lost 3 bases and J lost 4; bases outside the gene matches: 5. The germline V gene has CDR1 SGHVS and CDR2 FQNEAQ. The CDR3 sequence: CASSLRQGPYGYTF. Written as DNA, the CDR3 is TGTGCCAGCAGCTTGAGACAGGGACCCTATGGCTACACCTTC.

This chain uses TRBV25-1 with TRBJ2-3; 8 nucleotides line up with TRBD2. Germline V gene data show CDR1 as MGHDK and CDR2 as SYGVNS. This CDR3 spans 18 amino acids. Germline trimming cut 4 bases from V and 3 bases from J; bases unmatched to any gene: 15. The DNA for the CDR3 is TGTGCCAGCAGTGGACCCAACCCGGGACTAGTTCTGACAGATACGCAGTATTTT. Its protein product is CASSGPNPGLVLTDTQYF.

This chain connects TRBV27 to TRBJ2-2; 9 nucleotides align to TRBD2. Germline CDR1 reads MNHEY; CDR2 reads SMNVEV (reference sequence). The CDR3 spans 16 residues. The V segment lost 6 bases and the J segment 1 base; nucleotides outside the gene matches: 6. Written as DNA, the CDR3 is TGTGCCAGCAGCTTGCGGGGGGGCGGGAACACCGGGGAGCTGTTTTTT. Amino acids: CASSLRGGGNTGELFF.

This chain joins TRBV18 and TRBJ1-5; D is unresolved. This CDR3 has 15 amino acids. Trimming took 1 base from V and 1 from J, leaving 8 bases between them. CDR1 and CDR2 (germline): KGHSH, LQKENI. The CDR3 DNA sequence: TGTGCCAGCTCACCACTAACGGGGAGCAATCAGCCCCAGCATTTT. Translating it yields CASSPLTGSNQPQHF.

This chain connects TRBV25-1 to TRBJ2-1; 7 bases line up with TRBD2. This CDR3 comprises 12 residues. CDR1 is MGHDK, CDR2 SYGVNS, per germline. V gave up 6 bases and J gave up 8 bases; unmatched junction bases: 4. This chain's CDR3 is CASSRLADEQFF. The CDR3 nucleotides are TGTGCCAGCAGCAGACTAGCTGATGAGCAGTTCTTC.

This clone was seen a handful of times. The V and J genes are TRBV19 and TRBJ1-2; no firm D call. Trimming stripped 7 bases from V and 8 bases from J, with 8 bases between. The CDR3 has 10 amino acids. Germline lookup yields CDR1 LNHDA and CDR2 SQIVND (reference sequence). This chain's CDR3 is CASTTIGYTF. The DNA for the CDR3 is TGTGCCAGTACTACCATCGGCTACACCTTC.

This clone has just one count. This chain uses TRBV5-6 with TRBJ2-2; D is ambiguous. Germline V CDR1 and CDR2: SGHDT, YYEEEE. The CDR3 extends over 15 amino acids. With 0 bases removed from V and 2 bases from J, the gap between germline ends came to 8 bases. CDR3 sequence: CASSLDAVNTGELFF. CDR3 nucleotide sequence: TGTGCCAGCAGCTTGGACGCGGTTAACACCGGGGAGCTGTTTTTT. Full variable domain (outside the CDR3, taken from reference TRBV5-6 and TRBJ2-2): DAGVTQSPTHLIKTRGQQVTLRCSPKSGHDTVSWYQQALGQGPQFIFQYYEEEERQRGNFPDRFSGHQFPNYSSELNVNALLLGDSALYLCASSLDAVNTGELFFGEGSRLTVL.

The rearrangement uses TRBV6-5 and TRBJ1-5; D not certain. Between the trimmed V and J ends, which lost 6 bases and 6 bases, there was a span of 15 bases. Germline lookup yields CDR1 MNHEY and CDR2 SVGAGI. This CDR3 spans 14 amino acids. As DNA, the CDR3 is TGTGCCAGCAGGGCGGGCCCCGAGGCTCAGCCCCAGCATTTT. The encoded protein is CASRAGPEAQPQHF.

CDR3 DNA: TGTGCCAGTAGTATCTCGGCTAGCCCTGAGTATGAGCAGTTCTTC. Encoded protein: CASSISASPEYEQFF. The rearrangement links TRBV19 to TRBJ2-1, with D possibly matching TRBD2 (5 bases). The CDR3 is 15 amino acids. The germline V gene encodes CDR1 LNHDA and CDR2 SQIVND (reference sequence). Trimming shortened V by 3 bases and J by 8 bases, and 17 bases separated the two germline ends.

This clone was recorded a few times. This chain uses TRBV11-2 with TRBJ2-1, with 13 bases aligning to TRBD2. The ends lost 5 bases at V and 4 bases at J; junction bases unmatched: 8. This CDR3 is built from 17 residues. The V gene's germline CDR1 is SGHAT and CDR2 FQNNGV. CDR3: CASSPRLAGGRYNEQFF. For the CDR3, the DNA is TGTGCCAGCAGCCCTAGACTAGCGGGGGGACGGTACAATGAGCAGTTCTTC.

The chain has TRBV4-2 and TRBJ2-2, with 7 positions matching TRBD1. V shed 0 bases and J 5 bases; nucleotides not matched to a gene: 9. Looked up from germline, CDR1 is LGHNA and CDR2 is YNFKEQ. CDR3 length: 17 amino acids. CDR3 loop: CASSQDLPGQWTGELFF. In DNA form, the CDR3 reads TGTGCCAGCAGCCAAGATCTACCGGGACAGTGGACCGGGGAGCTGTTTTTT.

A single count supports this clone. This chain uses TRBV7-2 with TRBJ1-2; 8 bases are a match to TRBD1. From germline, CDR1 is SGHTA and CDR2 FQGNSA. The CDR3 consists of 15 residues. The ends lost 5 bases at V and 2 bases at J; junction bases unmatched: 7. CDR3 sequence (DNA): TGTGCCAGCAGCCGTAACAGGGGGACGAACTATGGCTACACCTTC. Its protein product is CASSRNRGTNYGYTF.

The chain employs TRBV29-1 and TRBJ2-3; D might be TRBD2 (7 bases). The CDR3 has 16 residues. Trimming left V 4 bases short and J 0 bases short, with 17 bases between. Germline loops: CDR1 SQVTM, CDR2 ANQGSEA. This CDR3 is CSVVGGTQPSTDTQYF. The DNA for the CDR3 is TGCAGCGTTGTGGGGGGGACACAACCTAGCACAGATACGCAGTATTTT.

The chain uses TRBV7-6 and TRBJ2-1, with 10 positions matching TRBD1. Germline lookup yields CDR1 SGHVS and CDR2 FNYEAQ. The CDR3 has 15 residues. With 0 bases clipped from V and 6 bases from J, the junction kept 2 bases outside the gene matches. CDR3 amino acids: CASSLAGTGVNEQFF. As DNA, the CDR3 is TGTGCCAGCAGCTTAGCGGGGACAGGGGTCAATGAGCAGTTCTTC.

Regarding this clone: The same CDR3 arises from other DNA sequences in this sample as well. The chain is built from TRBV18 and TRBJ2-7; D might be TRBD2 (6 bases). The CDR3 extends over 12 amino acids. CDR1 and CDR2 from the germline V gene are KGHSH and LQKENI. V was shortened by 3 bases and J by 4 bases, with 7 bases between the two germline ends. CDR3 bases: TGTGCCAGCTCACCGGGGGGTTACGAGCAGTACGTC. It codes for CASSPGGYEQYV.

This clone was counted only a few times. This rearrangement joins TRBV10-3 to TRBJ1-6; maybe TRBD1 (6 bases). CDR3 size: 14 residues. Germline lookup yields CDR1 ENHRY and CDR2 SYGVKD. V was trimmed by 7 bases and J by 6 bases, leaving 13 bases between them. CDR3 DNA sequence: TGTGCCATCAACACGGGACACCGTAATTCACCCCTCCACTTT. Translating it yields CAINTGHRNSPLHF.

The chain links TRBV14 to TRBJ2-7; TRBD1 aligns across 8 bases. CDR3 length equals 15 residues. CDR1 SGHDN and CDR2 FVKESK come from the germline V gene. V dropped 6 bases and J dropped 2; count of bases not matched to a gene: 9. Here the CDR3 reads CASSYRQGLTYEQYF. Here the CDR3 DNA reads TGTGCCAGCAGTTACCGACAGGGGCTTACCTACGAGCAGTACTTC. The full variable domain, with the rest looked up from reference TRBV14 and TRBJ2-7, is EAGVTQFPSHSVIEKGQTVTLRCDPISGHDNLYWYRRVMGKEIKFLLHFVKESKQDESGMPNNRFLAERTGGTYSTLKVQPAELEDSGVYFCASSYRQGLTYEQYFGPGTRLTVT.

CDR3 bases: TGCGCCAGCAGCGGTGACAGTGGAGATACGCAGTATTTT. It is translated as CASSGDSGDTQYF. The chain uses TRBV5-1 and TRBJ2-3; a weak D match, TRBD1 (5 bases). This CDR3 has 13 residues. CDR1 and CDR2 (germline): SGHRS, YFSETQ. The V gene lost 4 bases and the J gene lost 5 bases, with 11 bases spanning the gap.

This chain links TRBV3-1 (or the pseudogene TRBV3-2) with TRBJ1-1; D is unclear. This CDR3 has 14 residues. V was pared by 4 bases and J by 1 base, with 10 bases between. CDR1 LGHDT and CDR2 YNNKEL come from the germline V gene (reference sequence). The CDR3 coding sequence is TGTGCCAGCAGCCCTTTCCCAGGGAACACTGAAGCTTTCTTT. Residues: CASSPFPGNTEAFF.

This clone was counted between two and nine times. The chain uses TRBV3-1 (or the pseudogene TRBV3-2) and TRBJ1-3; no firm D call. This CDR3 has 15 amino acids. Per germline, CDR1 LGHDT and CDR2 YNNKEL (reference sequence). Trimming shortened V by 3 bases and J by 1 base, and 10 bases separated the two germline ends. CDR3 region: CASSQRGGSGNTIYF. The CDR3 bases are TGTGCCAGCAGCCAGCGAGGCGGGTCTGGAAACACCATATATTTT.